The 5 T cell receptor beta chains below all came from one sample that was sequenced in a study of T cell responses to AZD1222 COVID-19 vaccine. The repertoire was sequenced with immunoSEQ multiplex PCR; TCRdb's copy has only in-frame clones and lacks some. The sample lists more than 95,000 clones, approximately 86% occurring once. The sample in question was peripheral blood, obtained on day 0 of AZD1222 vaccination. Receptors were obtained from an adult in good health.

This chain links TRBV5-1 with TRBJ2-2; 10 bases agree with TRBD1. This CDR3 spans 15 amino acids. Germline V gene lookup returns CDR1 SGHRS and CDR2 YFSETQ. The V segment lost 6 bases and the J segment 1 base; nucleotides outside the gene matches: 3. In DNA, the CDR3 is TGCGCCAGCACGACAGGGGGCCTGAACACCGGGGAGCTGTTTTTT. Translation gives CASTTGGLNTGELFF.

The chain carries TRBV11-2 and TRBJ2-2; D unresolved. This CDR3 is built from 11 residues. Trimming removed 9 bases at V and 6 bases at J, with 8 bases between. Germline lookup yields CDR1 SGHAT and CDR2 FQNNGV. The CDR3 reads CARPMAGELFF. The CDR3 DNA sequence: TGTGCCAGACCAATGGCCGGGGAGCTGTTTTTT.

The chain combines TRBV25-1 with TRBJ1-6, with TRBD1 matching 8 bases. With V trimmed by 6 bases and J by 9 bases, 7 bases remained unmatched. This CDR3 comprises 14 residues. Germline V lookup: CDR1 MGHDK, CDR2 SYGVNS. The CDR3: CASRGQGSPSPLHF. The CDR3 bases are TGTGCCAGCAGAGGACAGGGTTCACCTTCACCCCTCCACTTT.

The chain has TRBV18 and TRBJ1-4; 10 bases agree with TRBD1. The CDR3 covers 15 residues. With 6 bases clipped from V and 5 bases from J, the junction kept 6 bases outside the gene matches. Germline CDR1 is KGHSH and CDR2 is LQKENI. CDR3 residues: CASSERQGANEKLFF. In nucleotides, the CDR3 is TGTGCCAGCTCGGAGCGACAGGGGGCGAATGAAAAACTGTTTTTT. Complete variable domain (other parts from reference TRBV18 and TRBJ1-4): NAGVMQNPRHLVRRRGQEARLRCSPMKGHSHVYWYRQLPEEGLKFMVYLQKENIIDESGMPKERFSAEFPKEGPSILRIQQVVRGDSAAYFCASSERQGANEKLFFGSGTQLSVL.

This clone appeared a single time. This chain connects TRBV28 to TRBJ1-2; D unclear. The germline V and J ends were trimmed by 8 bases and 4 bases, with 17 bases remaining between them. Germline V gene data show CDR1 as MDHEN and CDR2 as SYDVKM. The CDR3 length is 14 residues. In DNA, the CDR3 is TGTGCCAGCTTACGAGAGAGGGAGGTCTATGGCTACACCTTC. Translated, it gives CASLREREVYGYTF.